These 24 T cell receptor beta chains were all obtained from the same sample, sequenced in a study of blood T cells in healthy people across ages. PCR was performed a second time for roughly 7 to 11 cycles using a sample-barcoded 5' primer and a J-beta primer mix. TCRdb processed the 5' RACE reads anew with MiXCR; each CDR3 protein has one entry. The table shows around 900,000 distinct CDR3 sequences, with about 28% occurring only once. Material for sequencing was blood. The receptors here all came from a woman of 80 years or more in good health.

V gene TRBV30 combines with J gene TRBJ1-5; D call uncertain. V was trimmed by 2 bases and J by 9 bases, leaving 11 bases between them. Per germline, CDR1 GTSNPN and CDR2 SVGIG (reference sequence). This CDR3 region has 12 residues. The CDR3 coding sequence is TGTGCCTGGAGTATAGTATTGGGGCCCCAGCATTTT. It codes for CAWSIVLGPQHF.

The gene calls are TRBV20-1 and TRBJ2-1, with D maybe TRBD1 (6 bases). The CDR3 covers 15 residues. Trimming removed 5 bases at V and 3 bases at J, with 17 bases between. Germline CDR1 reads DFQATT; CDR2 reads SNEGSKA (reference sequence). The CDR3 spells CSAGHREGYYNEQFF. CDR3 DNA: TGCAGTGCTGGCCACAGGGAAGGGTACTACAATGAGCAGTTCTTC.

This clonotype was recorded at least ten times. The chain has TRBV6-2 or TRBV6-3 and TRBJ2-7; no clear D. CDR3 size: 15 residues. The V end was cut by 0 bases, the J end by 3 bases, with 12 bases between. CDR1 is MNHEY, CDR2 SVGEGT, per germline. The CDR3 reads CASSYSFGRIYEQYF. For the CDR3, the DNA is TGTGCCAGCAGTTACTCGTTCGGACGGATCTACGAGCAGTACTTC.

This clonotype has ten or more counts. The chain is built from TRBV7-2 and TRBJ1-2; D is undetermined. Germline V gene data show CDR1 as SGHTA and CDR2 as FQGNSA. There are 13 residues in the CDR3. With 1 base removed from V and 6 bases from J, the gap between germline ends came to 9 bases. In DNA, the CDR3 is TGTGCCAGCAGCTTAGTTGTCAGCCATGGCTACACCTTC. It specifies CASSLVVSHGYTF. The full variable domain, with the rest looked up from reference TRBV7-2 and TRBJ1-2, is GAGVSQSPSNKVTEKGKDVELRCDPISGHTALYWYRQSLGQGLEFLIYFQGNSAPDKSGLPSDRFSAERTGGSVSTLTIQRTQQEDSAVYLCASSLVVSHGYTFGSGTRLTVV.

In its sample, this clonotype was seen many times. The V gene is TRBV12-3 or TRBV12-4, the J gene TRBJ1-2; D is unclear. This CDR3 spans 12 amino acids. Trimming took off 6 bases at V and 8 bases at J, with 13 bases between the two ends. CDR3 residues: CASRLSPGGYTF. DNA for the CDR3: TGTGCCAGCAGACTATCCCCGGGGGGCTACACCTTC.

The V call is TRBV3-1, the J call TRBJ2-1, with D unclear. V shed 6 bases and J shed 0 bases, with 6 bases lying between them. Germline V gene sequence: CDR1 LGHDT, CDR2 YNNKEL (reference sequence). The CDR3 runs to 13 residues. Written as DNA, the CDR3 is TGTGCCAGCAGTTCCTGCTCCTACAATGAGCAGTTCTTC. Residues: CASSSCSYNEQFF.

This clonotype was counted a few times. A read error may explain this, as a much larger clone is one base away. This chain uses TRBV27 with TRBJ2-5, with TRBD2 identical over 12 bases. CDR3 length: 18 residues. CDR1 is MNHEY, CDR2 SMNVEV, per germline (reference sequence). Trimming took 4 bases from V and 11 from J; bases not matched to a gene: 20. The chain's CDR3 is CASSSPGLAGHPGYEQYF. The DNA of the CDR3 is TGTGCCAGCAGTTCCCCGGGACTAGCGGGTCACCCGGGTTATGAGCAGTACTTC.

To note about this clonotype: A read error may explain this, as a much larger clone is one base away. This chain uses TRBV18 with TRBJ2-1, with D unclear. Germline V CDR1 and CDR2: KGHSH, LQKENI. The CDR3 totals 13 residues. DNA for the CDR3: TGTGCCAGCTCACTCGACCAATACAATGAGCAGGTCTTC. Its translation: CASSLDQYNEQVF.

With regard to this clonotype: This may stem from a read error, because a much larger clone lies one nucleotide away. The V and J genes are TRBV4-3 and TRBJ2-1; D gene ambiguous. The germline gives CDR1 LGHNA, CDR2 YSLEER. The CDR3 extends over 15 amino acids. CDR3 loop: CASSQAWGSYNEQLF. The CDR3 coding sequence is TGCGCCAGCAGCCAAGCTTGGGGATCCTACAATGAGCAGCTCTTC.

The chain joins TRBV6-1 to TRBJ1-6; D is possibly TRBD1 (6 bases). V was shortened by 2 bases and J by 5 bases, with 10 bases between the two germline ends. The CDR3 totals 15 residues. Germline V gene lookup returns CDR1 MNHNS and CDR2 SASEGT. The DNA of the CDR3 is TGTGCCAGCAGTGAACTCGGGGGGCATAATTCACCCCTCCACTTT. This sequence encodes CASSELGGHNSPLHF.

This clonotype showed up many times. The chain couples TRBV6-2 or TRBV6-3 to TRBJ2-5; 8 bases map to TRBD1. Germline CDR1 reads MNHEY; CDR2 reads SVGEGT. The CDR3 extends over 14 amino acids. The V segment lost 6 bases and the J segment 11 bases; nucleotides outside the gene matches: 14. The CDR3 DNA reads TGTGCCAGCAGCTCGGGGACAGGAGGAGGGGAGCAGTACTTC. Translating gives CASSSGTGGGEQYF.

This clonotype was counted many times. The chain uses TRBV7-2 and TRBJ2-5, with 8 bases aligning to TRBD2. From germline, CDR1 is SGHTA and CDR2 FQGNSA. Losses at the gene ends were 5 bases for V and 5 bases for J; bases not matched to a gene: 13. The CDR3 is made up of 16 amino acids. As DNA, the CDR3 is TGTGCCAGCAGCCCTCCGGGACTAGATCCGTTGGAGACCCAGTACTTC. Protein: CASSPPGLDPLETQYF. The whole variable domain, filled in from reference TRBV7-2 and TRBJ2-5, reads GAGVSQSPSNKVTEKGKDVELRCDPISGHTALYWYRQSLGQGLEFLIYFQGNSAPDKSGLPSDRFSAERTGGSVSTLTIQRTQQEDSAVYLCASSPPGLDPLETQYFGPGTRLLVL.

The genes are TRBV7-9 and TRBJ2-7; 9 positions agree with TRBD1. CDR1 is SEHNR and CDR2 is FQNEAQ in the germline V gene (reference sequence). Unmatched junction bases numbered 6, after V lost 5 bases and J lost 1 base. The CDR3 has 15 amino acids. This CDR3 is CASSTGQGFSYEQYF. In DNA form, the CDR3 reads TGTGCCAGCAGCACTGGACAGGGGTTTTCCTACGAGCAGTACTTC.

This clonotype was detected a few times. V gene TRBV30 combines with J gene TRBJ2-7; D is unclear. Trimming cost V 0 bases and J 2 bases, with 5 bases left between them. The CDR3 runs 12 residues. CDR1 and CDR2 (germline): GTSNPN, SVGIG (reference sequence). The CDR3 spells CAWSVNAYEQYF. The CDR3 DNA follows: TGTGCCTGGAGTGTAAATGCCTACGAGCAGTACTTC.

Details on this clonotype: A much larger clone sits a single nucleotide away, making a read error possible. The V and J genes are TRBV24-1 and TRBJ2-3, with D perhaps matching TRBD2 (5 bases). This CDR3 comprises 14 residues. Germline values: CDR1 KGHDR, CDR2 SFDVKD. The V gene lost 7 bases and the J gene lost 6 bases, with 16 bases spanning the gap. The CDR3 region is CATREATAADTQYF. CDR3 DNA sequence: TGTGCCACCAGGGAAGCTACAGCGGCGGATACGCAGTATTTT.

This clonotype turned up a few times. This chain joins TRBV20-1 and TRBJ1-1; no definite D call. V lost 3 bases and J 0 bases, leaving 11 bases between the germline ends. CDR3 length equals 14 residues. CDR1 DFQATT and CDR2 SNEGSKA come from the germline V gene (reference sequence). CDR3: CSASRGSLNTEAFF. CDR3 coding DNA: TGCAGTGCTAGTCGTGGCAGCCTGAACACTGAAGCTTTCTTT.

The gene calls are TRBV6-5 and TRBJ2-7; D may be TRBD1 or TRBD2 (5 bases each). Per the germline V gene, CDR1 is MNHEY and CDR2 is SVGAGI. The CDR3 is 15 amino acids. The ends were cut back, 0 bases at V and 7 bases at J, with 16 bases in the middle. The CDR3 here is CASSYSGVSYNEQYF. DNA of the CDR3: TGTGCCAGCAGTTACTCGGGGGTCTCCTACAATGAGCAGTACTTC.

In this sample, this clonotype turned up many times. This chain uses TRBV24-1 with TRBJ2-1; possibly TRBD1 or TRBD2 for D (5 bases each). In germline, CDR1 is KGHDR, CDR2 SFDVKD. The CDR3 spans 16 residues. V was shortened by 1 base and J by 9 bases, with 18 bases between the two germline ends. The DNA of the CDR3 is TGTGCCACCAGTGATTTAACGGCGGAGGCCCAGGGTGAGCAGTTCTTC. It encodes CATSDLTAEAQGEQFF.

This clonotype was seen only a few times. The CDR3 region has the DNA TGTGCCACCAGTGACCGCACACCAGATACGCAGTATTTT. Translated, it gives CATSDRTPDTQYF. This sequence joins TRBV24-1 and TRBJ2-3; D ambiguous. The CDR3 is 13 amino acids. Trimming left V 4 bases short and J 4 bases short, with 8 bases between. CDR1 is KGHDR and CDR2 is SFDVKD in the germline V gene.

This clonotype was seen only a few times. A single base separates this from a much larger clone, so it may be a read error. This chain connects TRBV7-2 to TRBJ2-1, with 8 bases lining up with TRBD1. The DNA end is more similar to TRBJ2-7, so the J call may be wrong. CDR1 is SGHTA, CDR2 FQGNSA, per germline. The CDR3 contains 15 residues. The DNA for the CDR3 is TGTGCCAGCAGTTCGGACAGGGCTCAGTACAATGAGCAGTACTTC. Protein product: CASSSDRAQYNEQYF.

As regards this clonotype: A clone one base away is much larger, so this may be a read error. The conserved phenylalanine or tryptophan is not found at the CDR3 terminus, so this likely reflects a read error. The chain joins TRBV11-2 to TRBJ1-2, with no clear D. V shed 8 bases and J shed 6 bases, with 4 bases lying between them. This CDR3 contains 9 residues. Per the germline V gene, CDR1 is SGHAT and CDR2 is FQNNGV. The CDR3 nucleotides read TGTGCCAGCCAGGATGGCTACACCTAC. This translates into CASQDGYTY.

There are a few counts of this clonotype. A single base separates this from a much larger clone, so it may be a read error. The V and J genes are TRBV28 and TRBJ2-5; D possibly uses TRBD1 or TRBD2 (7 bases each). The CDR3 totals 14 residues. Germline lookup yields CDR1 MDHEN and CDR2 SYDVKM. Between the trimmed V and J ends, which lost 5 bases and 11 bases, there was a span of 21 bases. Here the CDR3 reads CASSNRGGINEQYF. The CDR3 DNA is TGTGCCAGCAGTAACAGGGGAGGGATCAATGAGCAGTACTTC. The full variable domain, completed using reference TRBV28 and TRBJ2-5, is DVKVTQSSRYLVKRTGEKVFLECVQDMDHENMFWYRQDPGLGLRLIYFSYDVKMKEKGDIPEGYSVSREKKERFSLILESASTNQTSMYLCASSNRGGINEQYFGPGTRLLVL.

Many counts were recorded for this clonotype. The chain uses TRBV20-1 and TRBJ1-2; D is ambiguous. Trimming took 6 bases from V and 4 from J, leaving 9 bases between them. Germline V lookup: CDR1 DFQATT, CDR2 SNEGSKA (reference sequence). CDR3 length: 11 residues. The CDR3 nucleotides are TGCAGTGCCGAGGAGAGCTATGGCTACACCTTC. Translating gives CSAEESYGYTF.

As to this clonotype: A much bigger clone sits one base away, suggesting this may be a read error. This chain links TRBV4-3 with TRBJ2-1; D is undetermined. TRBJ2-7 matches the DNA end more closely, so the J call is doubtful. Germline assignment: CDR1 LGHNA and CDR2 YSLEER. The CDR3 sequence is 15 residues long. CDR3 protein: CASSQDSPSYNEQYF. The CDR3 bases are TGCGCCAGCAGCCAAGACAGCCCTTCCTACAATGAGCAGTACTTC.